This T cell receptor (beta chain) was captured in a study of spatial heterogeneity in lung cancer. Study information: Detected beta-chain sequences consistently exceeded alpha-chain sequences. Notes on the study in general: Mutation counts in tumors were tracked by counts of expanded intratumoral alpha and beta TCRs.

Looked up from germline, CDR1 is MNHNS and CDR2 is SASEGT. The CDR3 is 14 residues long. The germline V and J ends were trimmed by 2 bases and 5 bases, with 12 bases remaining between them. TCRdb called the 5' RACE reads again in MiXCR, with one record for every CDR3 protein. The table has 16,000 or so distinct CDR3 sequences, approximately 6.8% seen once. There are many counts of this clonotype. Its specificity is unknown. This beta chain is a stray read from a library made for alpha chains; its abundance is not meaningful. Time point in this sample: sample taken at primary tumor resection. The donor group consisted of under 95 patients who had untreated, early-stage non-small cell lung cancer. The input material, whole RNA from tumor, nontumor lung or frozen PBMC, was sequenced unsorted.

The sequence was collected from a female donor with early-stage non-small cell lung cancer. The specimen was lung tumor tissue, collected at surgery. The rearrangement uses TRBV6-1 and TRBJ1-1; D gene uncertain. CDR3 sequence: CASSETPYLTEAFF. CDR3 in DNA: TGTGCCAGCAGTGAAACCCCTTACCTGACTGAAGCTTTCTTT.